This T cell receptor beta chain originates from a study of cytomegalovirus exposure and HLA in healthy donors. On the study more broadly: Approximately 190 million T cells yielded approximately 100 million unique TCR beta sequences, as an earlier analysis found.

The PCR used 60 Vbeta and 13 Jbeta primers. Authors' data handling: A follow-up analysis tallied 73 million or so unique TCR beta chains, approximately 11 million shared. Data came from immunoSEQ multiplex PCR; TCRdb stores just in-frame clones and leaves some out. The V and J calls and the clone size are those of that table, but D and trimming were determined from the DNA. The sample has 100,000 to 150,000 clones, roughly 80% seen once. V lost 4 bases and J lost 2; bases outside the gene matches: 7. This CDR3 region has 15 residues. In germline, CDR1 is SGHNT, CDR2 YYREEE (reference sequence). Remarks on this clone: Its antigen is not known.

Overall study findings and caveats: TCR beta chain V- and J-gene trimming was linked, in a later analysis, to a missense variant in DCLRE1C.

The clonotype was recovered from a man younger than 35 in good health and CMV-seropositive. The chain recombines TRBV5-4 with TRBJ2-5; 8 bases map to TRBD1. The sequenced sample consisted of PBMCs. The CDR3 DNA reads TGTGCCAGCAGCACAATGACAGGGGAACAAGAGACCCAGTACTTC. Its translation is CASSTMTGEQETQYF.